This TCR beta chain was sequenced in a study of cytomegalovirus exposure and HLA in healthy donors. About the study: Samples from HLA-typed donors yielded 65 million to 90 million unique TCRs in an early data release. In terms of ancestry, the Caucasian-associated cluster contained more than 65% of the roughly 400 genotyped donors.

Findings of the study overall: There was a cluster of highly shared sequence variants that was likely a sequencing artifact.

This clone was seen only once. Its antigen is unknown. 60 Vbeta and 13 Jbeta primers were used in PCR. Sequenced by immunoSEQ multiplex PCR; TCRdb stores in-frame clones only, minus some. The data contain about 160,000 clones, about 72% of them singletons. This TCR came from a man aged 55 to 70 in good health and CMV-seronegative. The sequenced material came from PBMCs.

The CDR3 sequence: CASSLPGGEKLFF. The CDR3 bases are TGTGCCAGCAGCTTACCCGGGGGTGAAAAACTGTTTTTT. The chain joins TRBV28 to TRBJ1-4, with D possibly TRBD1 on 5 matching bases. Deletions cut 6 bases from V and 7 bases from J, with 12 bases between. The CDR3 loop spans 13 amino acids. Per germline, CDR1 MDHEN and CDR2 SYDVKM.